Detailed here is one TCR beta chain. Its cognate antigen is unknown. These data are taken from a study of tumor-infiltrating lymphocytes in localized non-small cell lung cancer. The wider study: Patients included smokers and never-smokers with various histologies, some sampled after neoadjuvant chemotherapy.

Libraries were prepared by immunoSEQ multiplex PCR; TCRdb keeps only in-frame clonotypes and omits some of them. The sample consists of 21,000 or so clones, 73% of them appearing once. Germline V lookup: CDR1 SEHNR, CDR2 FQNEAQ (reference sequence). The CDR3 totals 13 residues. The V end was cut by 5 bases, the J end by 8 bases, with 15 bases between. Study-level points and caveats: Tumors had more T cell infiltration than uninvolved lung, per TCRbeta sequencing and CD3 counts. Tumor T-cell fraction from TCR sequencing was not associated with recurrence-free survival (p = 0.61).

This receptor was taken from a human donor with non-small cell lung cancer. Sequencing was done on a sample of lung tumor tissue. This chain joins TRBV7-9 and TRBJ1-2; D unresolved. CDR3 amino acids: CASSLRHEQGYTF. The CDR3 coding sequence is TGTGCCAGCAGCCTTCGGCATGAGCAGGGCTACACCTTC.